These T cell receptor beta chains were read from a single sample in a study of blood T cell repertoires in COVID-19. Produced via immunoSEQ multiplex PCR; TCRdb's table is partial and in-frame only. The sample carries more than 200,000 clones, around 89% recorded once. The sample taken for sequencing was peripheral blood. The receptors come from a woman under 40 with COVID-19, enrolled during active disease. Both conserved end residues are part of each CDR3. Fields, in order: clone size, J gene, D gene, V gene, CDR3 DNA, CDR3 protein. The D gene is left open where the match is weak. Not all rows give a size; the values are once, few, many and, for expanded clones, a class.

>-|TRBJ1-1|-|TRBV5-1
TGCGCCAGCAGCTTGAGTACCGGCAGGCCCCCTATGAACACTGAAGCTTTCTTT
CASSLSTGRPPMNTEAFF
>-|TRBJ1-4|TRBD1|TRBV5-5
TGTGCCAGCAGCTCGACAGGGGGCGATGAAAAACTGTTTTTT
CASSSTGGDEKLFF
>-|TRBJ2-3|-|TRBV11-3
TGTGCCAGCAGCCCGACTGGCAGACTCACAGATACGCAGTATTTT
CASSPTGRLTDTQYF
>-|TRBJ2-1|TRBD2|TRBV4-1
TGCGCCAGCAGCCTAGCGGGGACCTACAATGAGCAGTTCTTC
CASSLAGTYNEQFF
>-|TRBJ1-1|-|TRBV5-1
TGCGCCAGCAGCGTTGGGCCCCCGTCGGAAGCTTTCTTT
CASSVGPPSEAFF
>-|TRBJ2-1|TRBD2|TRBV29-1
TGCAGCGTTGTCCCACTAGCGTACAATGAGCAGTTCTTC
CSVVPLAYNEQFF
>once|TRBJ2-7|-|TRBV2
TGTGCCAGTAAGGGGTACGAGCAGTACTTC
CASKGYEQYF
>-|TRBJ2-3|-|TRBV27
TGTGCCAGCAGTTTAGGTCCGACACTCACAGATACGCAGTATTTT
CASSLGPTLTDTQYF
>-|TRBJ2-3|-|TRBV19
TGTGCCAGTAGTGAGATTCCGGGTACAGATACGCAGTATTTT
CASSEIPGTDTQYF
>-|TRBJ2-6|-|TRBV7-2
TGTGCCAGCAGCGCCCGGCGGGGGCAAGATCGTAAGGCCAACGTCCTGACTTTC
CASSARRGQDRKANVLTF
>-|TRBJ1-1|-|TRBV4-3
TGCGCCAGCAGCCACCGACAGTACACTGAAGCTTTCTTT
CASSHRQYTEAFF
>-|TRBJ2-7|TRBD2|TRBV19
TGTGCCACCGCGACGGGAGGGGCCTACGAGCAGTACTTC
CATATGGAYEQYF
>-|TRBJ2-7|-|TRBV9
TGTGCCAGCAGCGTAGAGACAGCCTACGAGCAGTACTTC
CASSVETAYEQYF
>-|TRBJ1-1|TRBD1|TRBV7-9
TGTGCCAGCAGTTTACCGGGACAGCACACTGAAGCTTTCTTT
CASSLPGQHTEAFF
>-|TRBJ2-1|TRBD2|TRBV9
TGTTCCAGCGGGGGCCATGAGCAGTTCTTC
CSSGGHEQFF
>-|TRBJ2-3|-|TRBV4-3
TGCGCCAGCAGCCAAGTTAATACAGGCCTTACAGATACGCAGTATTTT
CASSQVNTGLTDTQYF
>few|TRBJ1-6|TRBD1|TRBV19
TGTGCCAGTAGTGGGGTAACAGGGGCGAATTCACCCCTCCACTTT
CASSGVTGANSPLHF
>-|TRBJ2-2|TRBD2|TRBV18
TGTGCCAGCTCACCTTCCGGGACTAGGAGTACCGGGGAGCTGTTTTTT
CASSPSGTRSTGELFF
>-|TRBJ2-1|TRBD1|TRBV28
TGTGCCAGTACCACAGGGGGTTACAATGAGCAGTTCTTC
CASTTGGYNEQFF
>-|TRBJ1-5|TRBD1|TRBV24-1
TGTGCCACCAGTGACTCCCGGGACAGGCTCGCATATAGCAATCAGCCCCAGCATTTT
CATSDSRDRLAYSNQPQHF
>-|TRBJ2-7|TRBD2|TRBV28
TGTGCCAGCAGACGACTAGCTGTTAGCGGGCGCTACGAGCAGTACTTC
CASRRLAVSGRYEQYF
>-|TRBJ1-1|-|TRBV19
TGTGCCAGTAAGATTGAGGAGAACACTGAAGCTTTCTTT
CASKIEENTEAFF
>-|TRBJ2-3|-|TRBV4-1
TGCGCCAGCAGCCAAGAAGTGTGGCGGGGGCCCAGCACAGATACGCAGTATTTT
CASSQEVWRGPSTDTQYF
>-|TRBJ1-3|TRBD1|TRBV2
TGTGCCAGCAGTGCGGGGACAGCAGGAAACACCATATATTTT
CASSAGTAGNTIYF
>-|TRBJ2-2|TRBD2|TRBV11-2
TGTGCCAGCAGCAAACTAGCGGGAGACACCGGGGAGCTGTTTTTT
CASSKLAGDTGELFF
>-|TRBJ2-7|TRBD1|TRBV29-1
TGCAGCGTTGAATCGGCTTGGCAGGGGGTTTACGAGCAGTACTTC
CSVESAWQGVYEQYF
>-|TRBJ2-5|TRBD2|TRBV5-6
TGTGCCAGCAGCGGGACTAGCGGGTTCTCCCAAGAGACCCAGTACTTC
CASSGTSGFSQETQYF
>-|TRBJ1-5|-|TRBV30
TGTGCCTGGAGTGTAGGGGGGGGCAATCAGCCCCAGCATTTT
CAWSVGGGNQPQHF
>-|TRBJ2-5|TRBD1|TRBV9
TGTGCCAGCAGCGCACGGACAGGGGGCACAGAGACCCAGTACTTC
CASSARTGGTETQYF
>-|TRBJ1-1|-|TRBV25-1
TGTGCCAGCCGCGGGCCTGGCACTGAAGCTTTCTTT
CASRGPGTEAFF
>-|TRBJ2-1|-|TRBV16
TGTGCCAGCAGCCAATTCCAGGGAGGAATGTACAATGAGCAGTTCTTC
CASSQFQGGMYNEQFF
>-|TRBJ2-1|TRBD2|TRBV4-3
TGCGCCAGCAGCCAAGATAGCGGGAACGAGAATGAGCAGTTCTTC
CASSQDSGNENEQFF
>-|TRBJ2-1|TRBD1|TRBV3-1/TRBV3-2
TGTGCCAGCAGCCAACTTTCCGGACAGGGGGAAGGGCAGTTCTTC
CASSQLSGQGEGQFF
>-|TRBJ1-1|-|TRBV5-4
TGTGCCAGCCCCGGGACACCTCCTTTGAACACTGAAGCTTTCTTT
CASPGTPPLNTEAFF
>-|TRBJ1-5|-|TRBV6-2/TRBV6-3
TGTGCCAGCAGCGATGCGGCTAGCAGGGGAGTCTGGGGTAGTCAGCCCCAGCATTTT
CASSDAASRGVWGSQPQHF
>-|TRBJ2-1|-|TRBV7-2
TGTGCCAGCAGCTCCTACAGTAAAGTAGGAGGCAATGAGCAGTTCTTC
CASSSYSKVGGNEQFF
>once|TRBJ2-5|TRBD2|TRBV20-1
TGCAGTGCTAGTGCGGGGGGAAGAGAGACCCAGTACTTC
CSASAGGRETQYF
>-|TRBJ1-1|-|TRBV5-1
TGCGCCAGCAGCTTGGAGACGCGGGGGTTAACTGAAGCTTTCTTT
CASSLETRGLTEAFF
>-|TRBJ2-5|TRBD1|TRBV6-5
TGTGCCAGCAGCCGGACAGGGATGAACGCGGAGACCCAGTACTTC
CASSRTGMNAETQYF
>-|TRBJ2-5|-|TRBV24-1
TGTGCCACCAGTTACTTGGACAGGGGCGTGAGTAGCGGGAGTCAGGAGACCCAGTACTTC
CATSYLDRGVSSGSQETQYF